This T cell receptor (beta chain) was identified in a study of shared clonotypes between healthy human individuals. Study in general: The composition of the donors was a couple of women and a few men aged 18 to 49.

This clone has a single count. What it binds is unknown. Looked up from germline, CDR1 is ENHRY and CDR2 is SYGVKD. Trimming left V 7 bases short and J 4 bases short, with 10 bases between. This CDR3 has 12 amino acids. Regarding the study as a whole: Sequencing depth was predicted to influence how clonotypes are shared among donors.

In the authors' methods: In the immunoSEQ data, sequences were junction-only and lacked quality scores, so filtering differed. Only in-frame clones appear in the TCRdb table, and some are missing; sequencing was by immunoSEQ multiplex PCR. V, J and clone size were drawn from that table, and D and trimming were deduced from the DNA. The sample shows over a million clones, around 78% of them seen only once. The sequenced material came from memory CD4+ T cells from PBMCs. Sample subset: CD45RA-negative fraction. The receptor was derived from a man aged 18 to 30 in good health. Some clones in this sample may be carry-over from other donors' samples. The chain links TRBV10-3 to TRBJ1-1, with a weak D call TRBD1 (5 bases). CDR3 protein: CAIKGFFTEAFF. The CDR3 nucleotides read TGTGCCATCAAGGGGTTTTTCACTGAAGCTTTCTTT.